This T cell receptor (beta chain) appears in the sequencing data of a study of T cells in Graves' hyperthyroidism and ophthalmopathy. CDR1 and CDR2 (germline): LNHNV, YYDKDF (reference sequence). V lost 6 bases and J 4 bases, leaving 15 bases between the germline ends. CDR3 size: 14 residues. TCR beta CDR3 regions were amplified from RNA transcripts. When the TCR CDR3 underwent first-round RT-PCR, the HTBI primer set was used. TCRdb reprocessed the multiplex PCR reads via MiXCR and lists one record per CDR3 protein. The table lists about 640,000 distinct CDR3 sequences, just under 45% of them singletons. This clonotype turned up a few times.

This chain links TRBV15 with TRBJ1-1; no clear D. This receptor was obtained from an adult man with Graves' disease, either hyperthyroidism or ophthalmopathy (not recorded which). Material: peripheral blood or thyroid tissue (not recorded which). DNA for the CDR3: TGTGCCACCAGGATGCGCGGCGAACGCACTGAAGCTTTCTTT. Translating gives CATRMRGERTEAFF.